One sample yielded the 21 T cell receptor beta chains listed below, sequenced in a study of shared clonotypes between healthy human individuals. The method was immunoSEQ multiplex PCR; TCRdb's version includes in-frame clones alone and lacks a portion of them. The profile shows fewer than 2.5 million clones, 93% of them singletons. Sequencing input: naive CD4+ T cells from PBMCs. Noted subset: CD45RA+ positively selected. Receptors were obtained from a man in his late teens or twenties in good health. Some clones in this sample may be carry-over from other donors' samples.

With respect to this clone: The sample has other DNA sequences that encode this CDR3 too. The chain uses TRBV28 and TRBJ1-5; perhaps TRBD1 as D (5 bases). In germline, CDR1 is MDHEN, CDR2 SYDVKM. CDR3 length: 14 residues. V shed 5 bases and J shed 1 base, with 9 bases lying between them. The CDR3 DNA is TGTGCCAGCAGTCAGGGAGGGAGCAATCAGCCCCAGCATTTT. Translating gives CASSQGGSNQPQHF.

V usage is TRBV5-1 and J usage is TRBJ2-7; no reliable D call. This CDR3 contains 15 residues. Germline V lookup: CDR1 SGHRS, CDR2 YFSETQ. V dropped 0 bases and J dropped 2 bases, with 12 bases sitting between them. This CDR3 is CASSLGPESPYEQYF. The CDR3 DNA reads TGCGCCAGCAGCTTGGGGCCCGAATCCCCCTACGAGCAGTACTTC.

The chain joins TRBV9 to TRBJ1-1; D gene ambiguous. The CDR3 loop spans 13 amino acids. Trimming removed 1 base at V and 4 bases at J, with 8 bases between. Germline-derived CDR1 and CDR2 are SGDLS and YYNGEE. CDR3: CASSVSRSTEAFF. The CDR3 DNA reads TGTGCCAGCAGCGTAAGCAGGAGCACTGAAGCTTTCTTT.

The chain couples TRBV9 to TRBJ1-2; no definite D call. The CDR3 is made up of 14 amino acids. The V gene's germline CDR1 is SGDLS and CDR2 YYNGEE. Deletions cut 4 bases from V and 4 bases from J, with 14 bases between. CDR3 bases: TGTGCCAGCAGCCCAGTGCATCCGGGCTATGGCTACACCTTC. This encodes CASSPVHPGYGYTF.

This clone was found a few times. The chain joins TRBV2 to TRBJ2-5; the D is unclear. CDR3 length equals 8 residues. CDR1 is SNHLY, CDR2 FYNNEI, per germline. Deletions cut 7 bases from V and 11 bases from J, with 5 bases between. Here the CDR3 DNA reads TGTGCCAGCAACTCTCAGTACTTC. Its translation is CASNSQYF.

The gene calls are TRBV19 and TRBJ2-6, with D possibly matching TRBD1 (6 bases). The CDR3 extends over 17 amino acids. V was trimmed by 6 bases and J by 0 bases, leaving 15 bases between them. Germline V gives CDR1 LNHDA, CDR2 SQIVND (reference sequence). The CDR3 DNA reads as TGTGCCAGTAGGGCTTGGGGACAAGACTCTGGGGCCAACGTCCTGACTTTC. Amino acids: CASRAWGQDSGANVLTF.

The J gene is TRBJ2-3, the V gene TRBV2; D unresolved. The CDR3 runs to 11 residues. Trimming removed 8 bases from V and 11 bases from J, with 14 bases in between. Germline CDR1 and CDR2: SNHLY and FYNNEI. DNA of the CDR3: TGTGCCAGCTTCGCTTGGGTGAGGCAGTATTTT. Its translation: CASFAWVRQYF.

The chain uses TRBV6-5 and TRBJ1-2, with a weak D call TRBD1 (6 bases). The V end was cut by 5 bases, the J end by 4 bases, with 14 bases between. The germline gives CDR1 MNHEY, CDR2 SVGAGI. The CDR3 is 14 amino acids. The CDR3 DNA is TGTGCCAGCAGTCCGGGACAACCTCCCTATGGCTACACCTTC. It is translated as CASSPGQPPYGYTF.

The chain uses TRBV4-2 and TRBJ2-4; D unresolved. Germline V gene sequence: CDR1 LGHNA, CDR2 YNFKEQ. V lost 1 base to trimming and J lost 6 bases, with 4 bases between them. The CDR3 spans 12 residues. CDR3 sequence: CASSQAGNIQYF. The CDR3 DNA follows: TGTGCCAGCAGCCAAGCGGGAAACATTCAGTACTTC.

This chain links TRBV15 with TRBJ2-3; a weak D match, TRBD2 (5 bases). The ends were cut back, 0 bases at V and 8 bases at J, with 21 bases in the middle. Germline assignment: CDR1 LNHNV and CDR2 YYDKDF (reference sequence). There are 17 residues in the CDR3. The chain's CDR3 is CATSRDSVGRMSGTQYF. As DNA, the CDR3 is TGTGCCACCAGCAGAGATTCAGTAGGGAGAATGAGCGGTACGCAGTATTTT.

The V call is TRBV19, the J call TRBJ1-4; the match to TRBD1 covers 8 bases. CDR3 length equals 14 residues. The V and J ends lost 7 bases and 3 bases, in that order; junction bases with no gene match: 4. The V gene's germline CDR1 is LNHDA and CDR2 SQIVND (reference sequence). The CDR3 sequence: CASNNRGANEKLFF. CDR3 nucleotide sequence: TGTGCCAGTAACAACAGGGGGGCTAATGAAAAACTGTTTTTT.

The V call is TRBV5-5, the J call TRBJ1-2; 9 bases align to TRBD1. The V segment lost 4 bases and the J segment 5 bases; nucleotides outside the gene matches: 6. CDR1 is SGHKS and CDR2 is YYEKEE in the germline V gene (reference sequence). CDR3 length equals 14 residues. CDR3 loop: CASSLRDRVYGYTF. In DNA form, the CDR3 reads TGTGCCAGCAGCCTAAGGGACAGGGTTTATGGCTACACCTTC.

This clone was detected once. This chain connects TRBV25-1 to TRBJ1-1; TRBD1 might be the D (6 bases). Looked up from germline, CDR1 is MGHDK and CDR2 is SYGVNS. This CDR3 has 13 residues. The germline V and J ends were trimmed by 7 bases and 1 base, with 10 bases remaining between them. CDR3 in amino acids: CASIPRGNTEAFF. DNA of the CDR3: TGTGCCAGCATTCCCAGGGGGAACACTGAAGCTTTCTTT.

Of note for this clone: Other nucleotide sequences in the sample specify the same CDR3. This chain uses TRBV5-4 with TRBJ1-2; no reliable D call. Trimming stripped 0 bases from V and 2 bases from J, with 5 bases between. Germline V lookup: CDR1 SGHNT, CDR2 YYREEE (reference sequence). This CDR3 comprises 13 residues. The CDR3 loop reads CASSLAGNYGYTF. The CDR3 DNA follows: TGTGCCAGCAGCTTGGCGGGCAACTATGGCTACACCTTC.

The J gene is TRBJ1-2, the V gene TRBV6-5, with 8 bases aligning to TRBD1. The germline V gene has CDR1 MNHEY and CDR2 SVGAGI. The V and J ends lost 6 bases and 3 bases, in that order; junction bases with no gene match: 6. This CDR3 comprises 14 residues. The CDR3 region has the DNA TGTGCCAGCAGCCCTTGGGGACAGGACTATGGCTACACCTTC. It codes for CASSPWGQDYGYTF.

The V call is TRBV30, the J call TRBJ1-2; D is unclear. The CDR3 runs 14 residues. V lost 1 base, J lost 2 bases, and 11 bases lay in between. Germline-derived CDR1 and CDR2 are GTSNPN and SVGIG (reference sequence). The CDR3 DNA is TGTGCCTGGAGTGGGCAGCCCCCAAACTATGGCTACACCTTC. Translating gives CAWSGQPPNYGYTF.

This clone was seen more than once but under ten times. The rearrangement links TRBV6-5 to TRBJ1-5; D perhaps matches TRBD1 (6 bases). Germline values: CDR1 MNHEY, CDR2 SVGAGI. V lost 4 bases and J lost 13, with 11 bases in between. The CDR3 extends over 11 amino acids. The CDR3 spells CASSSQGRQHF. CDR3 sequence (DNA): TGTGCCAGCAGTTCCCAGGGGCGTCAGCATTTT.

This clone was counted once. The J gene is TRBJ2-5, the V gene TRBV21-1. TRBV21-1 is a pseudogene locus. CDR3 length equals 11 residues. CDR3 nucleotides: TGTGCCAGGAGGGGTTTCGAGACCCAGTACTTC. This sequence encodes CARRGFETQYF.

The gene calls are TRBV2 and TRBJ1-2; D possibly corresponds to TRBD1 (5 bases). This CDR3 region has 15 residues. The V end was cut by 5 bases, the J end by 4 bases, with 17 bases between. Germline V gene sequence: CDR1 SNHLY, CDR2 FYNNEI. CDR3 loop: CASSWGGAGFYGYTF. Written as DNA, the CDR3 is TGTGCCAGCAGTTGGGGAGGGGCCGGGTTCTATGGCTACACCTTC. Full variable domain (missing parts from reference TRBV2 and TRBJ1-2): EPEVTQTPSHQVTQMGQEVILRCVPISNHLYFYWYRQILGQKVEFLVSFYNNEISEKSEIFDDQFSVERPDGSNFTLKIRSTKLEDSAMYFCASSWGGAGFYGYTFGSGTRLTVV.

The V and J genes are TRBV4-1 and TRBJ2-2; a weak D match, TRBD1 (6 bases). There are 16 residues in the CDR3. CDR1 and CDR2 (germline): MGHRA, YSYEKL. Trimming removed 0 bases at V and 4 bases at J, with 12 bases between. The CDR3 nucleotides read TGCGCCAGCAGCCAAGAGCAGGGGCGCGGCACCGGGGAGCTGTTTTTT. Its protein product is CASSQEQGRGTGELFF.

A word on this clone: The same CDR3 also results from other DNA sequences found in this sample. The chain combines TRBV9 with TRBJ1-1; no firm D call. V was shortened by 0 bases and J by 1 base, with 4 bases between the two germline ends. Germline-derived CDR1 and CDR2 are SGDLS and YYNGEE. This CDR3 has 13 amino acids. Here the CDR3 DNA reads TGTGCCAGCAGCGTAGGACGGAACACTGAAGCTTTCTTT. It specifies CASSVGRNTEAFF.